Listed below are T cell receptor beta chains from one sample, sequenced in a study of blood T cell repertoires in COVID-19. The repertoire was sequenced with immunoSEQ multiplex PCR; TCRdb's copy has only in-frame clones and lacks some. The sample comprises under 450,000 clones, approximately 87% of which are singletons, and roughly 1.4% rests with the top ten. Material: PBMCs or T cells enriched from blood (not recorded which). Every receptor here comes from a man younger than 45 who had recovered from COVID-19. Each CDR3 is given with its conserved first and last residue. D genes are given only for firm matches. Not every row has a clone size; where given, it reads once, few, many or a size class.

CDR3aa: CASSVVTGNYGYTF; CDR3nt: TGTGCCAGCAGCGTAGTTACAGGGAACTATGGCTACACCTTC; abundance: .; j_gene: TRBJ1-2; d_gene: .; v_gene: TRBV9
CDR3aa: CASSVGGGHYYEQYF; CDR3nt: TGTGCCAGCAGTGTAGGAGGGGGCCATTACTACGAGCAGTACTTC; abundance: .; j_gene: TRBJ2-7; d_gene: .; v_gene: TRBV25-1
CDR3aa: CASSLKRGVDSPLHF; CDR3nt: TGTGCCAGCTCACTGAAACGGGGAGTAGATTCACCCCTCCACTTT; abundance: once; j_gene: TRBJ1-6; d_gene: .; v_gene: TRBV18
CDR3aa: CASTKVGGPGDTQYF; CDR3nt: TGTGCCAGCACGAAGGTGGGGGGGCCCGGAGATACGCAGTATTTT; abundance: .; j_gene: TRBJ2-3; d_gene: .; v_gene: TRBV2
CDR3aa: CASKVEGNQPQHF; CDR3nt: TGTGCCAGCAAAGTAGAGGGAAATCAGCCCCAGCATTTT; abundance: .; j_gene: TRBJ1-5; d_gene: .; v_gene: TRBV2
CDR3aa: CACERGAAVGTQYF; CDR3nt: TGTGCCTGTGAGCGGGGGGCAGCGGTGGGGACCCAGTACTTC; abundance: .; j_gene: TRBJ2-5; d_gene: TRBD2; v_gene: TRBV6-5
CDR3aa: CASSFRGDTQYF; CDR3nt: TGTGCCAGCAGCTTTAGGGGGGATACGCAGTATTTT; abundance: .; j_gene: TRBJ2-3; d_gene: .; v_gene: TRBV7-2
CDR3aa: CASSWDISPNTQYF; CDR3nt: TGTGCCAGCAGCTGGGACATAAGCCCGAATACGCAGTATTTT; abundance: .; j_gene: TRBJ2-3; d_gene: .; v_gene: TRBV27
CDR3aa: CASSGPGQGRDTQYF; CDR3nt: TGTGCCAGCAGCGGACCGGGACAGGGCCGGGATACGCAGTATTTT; abundance: .; j_gene: TRBJ2-3; d_gene: TRBD1; v_gene: TRBV7-9
CDR3aa: CASSYPRQGVGTEAFF; CDR3nt: TGTGCCAGCAGTTACCCAAGACAGGGAGTGGGCACTGAAGCTTTCTTT; abundance: .; j_gene: TRBJ1-1; d_gene: TRBD1; v_gene: TRBV6-5
CDR3aa: CASSLGQHYNQPQHF; CDR3nt: TGTGCCAGCAGCTTGGGACAGCACTACAATCAGCCCCAGCATTTT; abundance: once; j_gene: TRBJ1-5; d_gene: TRBD1; v_gene: TRBV7-2
CDR3aa: CASSLNTDYGYTF; CDR3nt: TGTGCCAGCAGCTTAAACACAGACTATGGCTACACCTTC; abundance: .; j_gene: TRBJ1-2; d_gene: .; v_gene: TRBV7-2
CDR3aa: CASSPPVAGQLYGYTF; CDR3nt: TGTGCCAGCAGCCCTCCAGTTGCGGGACAGCTCTATGGCTACACCTTC; abundance: once; j_gene: TRBJ1-2; d_gene: TRBD1; v_gene: TRBV7-9
CDR3aa: CAIGSSHLTDTQYF; CDR3nt: TGTGCCATCGGTAGCTCTCATCTCACAGATACGCAGTATTTT; abundance: .; j_gene: TRBJ2-3; d_gene: .; v_gene: TRBV10-3
CDR3aa: CASSSHRVGQPQHF; CDR3nt: TGTGCCAGCAGCTCCCACAGGGTCGGTCAGCCCCAGCATTTT; abundance: .; j_gene: TRBJ1-5; d_gene: .; v_gene: TRBV7-9
CDR3aa: CASSNSIGSAGELFF; CDR3nt: TGTGCCAGCAGTAACTCTATTGGGAGCGCCGGGGAGCTGTTTTTT; abundance: .; j_gene: TRBJ2-2; d_gene: .; v_gene: TRBV14
CDR3aa: CASSESYGNTGELFF; CDR3nt: TGCGCCAGCAGTGAATCCTACGGGAACACCGGGGAGCTGTTTTTT; abundance: few; j_gene: TRBJ2-2; d_gene: .; v_gene: TRBV10-1
CDR3aa: CASTPAPLTGENSYEQYF; CDR3nt: TGTGCCAGCACTCCCGCCCCGTTGACGGGGGAGAACTCCTACGAGCAGTACTTC; abundance: .; j_gene: TRBJ2-7; d_gene: .; v_gene: TRBV9
CDR3aa: CASSGGIYNQPQHF; CDR3nt: TGTGCCAGCAGTGGGGGGATATACAATCAGCCCCAGCATTTT; abundance: .; j_gene: TRBJ1-5; d_gene: .; v_gene: TRBV6-2/TRBV6-3
CDR3aa: CASSPAGGHSYGYTF; CDR3nt: TGTGCCAGCAGTCCAGCCGGGGGGCACAGCTATGGCTACACCTTC; abundance: .; j_gene: TRBJ1-2; d_gene: .; v_gene: TRBV27
CDR3aa: CASPGGSPNRWGYTF; CDR3nt: TGTGCATCCCCGGGGGGCAGCCCAAATCGCTGGGGCTACACCTTC; abundance: .; j_gene: TRBJ1-2; d_gene: .; v_gene: TRBV30
CDR3aa: CASSTGGNYGYTF; CDR3nt: TGTGCCAGCAGCACCGGGGGGAACTATGGCTACACCTTC; abundance: once; j_gene: TRBJ1-2; d_gene: .; v_gene: TRBV12-3/TRBV12-4
CDR3aa: CASSLQGQRGKLFF; CDR3nt: TGTGCCAGCAGCTTACAGGGTCAGAGGGGGAAACTGTTTTTT; abundance: once; j_gene: TRBJ1-4; d_gene: .; v_gene: TRBV5-5
CDR3aa: CASSPRTGKDYGYTF; CDR3nt: TGTGCCAGCAGCCCGCGGACAGGGAAAGACTATGGCTACACCTTC; abundance: .; j_gene: TRBJ1-2; d_gene: TRBD1; v_gene: TRBV7-9
CDR3aa: CASSEGTSGGTRETQYF; CDR3nt: TGCGCCAGCAGCGAAGGGACTAGCGGGGGGACACGGGAGACCCAGTACTTC; abundance: few; j_gene: TRBJ2-5; d_gene: TRBD2; v_gene: TRBV5-1
CDR3aa: CASSIITGANVLTF; CDR3nt: TGTGCCAGTAGTATAATCACTGGGGCCAACGTCCTGACTTTC; abundance: .; j_gene: TRBJ2-6; d_gene: .; v_gene: TRBV19
CDR3aa: CASSDVRAETQYF; CDR3nt: TGTGCCAGCAGTGACGTCAGGGCGGAGACCCAGTACTTC; abundance: .; j_gene: TRBJ2-5; d_gene: .; v_gene: TRBV6-1
CDR3aa: CASSLTAGVTDTQYF; CDR3nt: TGTGCCAGCAGCTTAACAGCGGGGGTCACAGATACGCAGTATTTT; abundance: once; j_gene: TRBJ2-3; d_gene: TRBD2; v_gene: TRBV11-3
CDR3aa: CASSPTGQGIQPQHF; CDR3nt: TGTGCCAGCAGCCCTACGGGACAGGGAATTCAGCCCCAGCATTTT; abundance: .; j_gene: TRBJ1-5; d_gene: TRBD1; v_gene: TRBV9
CDR3aa: CASSVDQINEKLFF; CDR3nt: TGTGCCAGCAGCGTAGACCAGATTAATGAAAAACTGTTTTTT; abundance: .; j_gene: TRBJ1-4; d_gene: .; v_gene: TRBV9
CDR3aa: CASAYGRGDNQPQHF; CDR3nt: TGCGCCAGCGCCTACGGCAGGGGCGACAATCAGCCCCAGCATTTT; abundance: .; j_gene: TRBJ1-5; d_gene: .; v_gene: TRBV4-1
CDR3aa: CASSPSGMNTEAFF; CDR3nt: TGTGCCAGCTCACCCTCCGGGATGAACACTGAAGCTTTCTTT; abundance: .; j_gene: TRBJ1-1; d_gene: .; v_gene: TRBV18
CDR3aa: CASSQERGQPQHF; CDR3nt: TGCGCCAGCAGCCAAGAACGAGGCCAGCCCCAGCATTTT; abundance: few; j_gene: TRBJ1-5; d_gene: .; v_gene: TRBV4-3
CDR3aa: CASSESGGSGANVLTF; CDR3nt: TGCGCCAGCAGTGAGTCAGGAGGTTCTGGGGCCAACGTCCTGACTTTC; abundance: .; j_gene: TRBJ2-6; d_gene: .; v_gene: TRBV10-2
CDR3aa: CASSLEGAGELFF; CDR3nt: TGCGCCAGCAGCTTGGAAGGGGCCGGGGAGCTGTTTTTT; abundance: .; j_gene: TRBJ2-2; d_gene: .; v_gene: TRBV5-1
CDR3aa: CARSSLKGQPNYEQYF; CDR3nt: TGTGCCAGAAGCTCCCTTAAAGGACAGCCTAACTACGAGCAGTACTTC; abundance: .; j_gene: TRBJ2-7; d_gene: .; v_gene: TRBV5-3
CDR3aa: CASSLPLAGGNTGELFF; CDR3nt: TGCGCCAGCAGCTTGCCACTAGCGGGGGGAAACACCGGGGAGCTGTTTTTT; abundance: .; j_gene: TRBJ2-2; d_gene: TRBD2; v_gene: TRBV5-1
CDR3aa: CASLQGAGQPQHF; CDR3nt: TGTGCCAGCCTACAGGGGGCAGGTCAGCCCCAGCATTTT; abundance: .; j_gene: TRBJ1-5; d_gene: TRBD1; v_gene: TRBV18
CDR3aa: CASSWSAGALAKNIQYF; CDR3nt: TGTGCCAGCAGCTGGTCCGCGGGAGCCTTAGCCAAAAACATTCAGTACTTC; abundance: .; j_gene: TRBJ2-4; d_gene: TRBD2; v_gene: TRBV11-2
CDR3aa: CASSIVEAPDTQYF; CDR3nt: TGTGCCAGTAGTATTGTTGAGGCTCCAGATACGCAGTATTTT; abundance: .; j_gene: TRBJ2-3; d_gene: .; v_gene: TRBV19
CDR3aa: CATSRDRAMNTEAFF; CDR3nt: TGTGCCACCAGCAGAGATAGAGCTATGAACACTGAAGCTTTCTTT; abundance: .; j_gene: TRBJ1-1; d_gene: .; v_gene: TRBV15
CDR3aa: CASSLGAGPSGNTIYF; CDR3nt: TGTGCCAGCTCACTTGGCGCTGGGCCCTCTGGAAACACCATATATTTT; abundance: .; j_gene: TRBJ1-3; d_gene: .; v_gene: TRBV18
CDR3aa: CASSSYWTGEYGYTF; CDR3nt: TGTGCCAGCAGCTCCTATTGGACAGGCGAATATGGCTACACCTTC; abundance: .; j_gene: TRBJ1-2; d_gene: TRBD1; v_gene: TRBV7-8
CDR3aa: CASSPDRAGANVLTF; CDR3nt: TGTGCCAGCAGTCCTGACAGGGCTGGGGCCAACGTCCTGACTTTC; abundance: .; j_gene: TRBJ2-6; d_gene: TRBD1; v_gene: TRBV27
CDR3aa: CASSPGDRIYEQYF; CDR3nt: TGTGCCAGCAGCCCGGGCGACAGAATTTACGAGCAGTACTTC; abundance: .; j_gene: TRBJ2-7; d_gene: .; v_gene: TRBV9
CDR3aa: CSATDGEAFF; CDR3nt: TGCAGTGCTACAGACGGTGAAGCTTTCTTT; abundance: .; j_gene: TRBJ1-1; d_gene: .; v_gene: TRBV20-1